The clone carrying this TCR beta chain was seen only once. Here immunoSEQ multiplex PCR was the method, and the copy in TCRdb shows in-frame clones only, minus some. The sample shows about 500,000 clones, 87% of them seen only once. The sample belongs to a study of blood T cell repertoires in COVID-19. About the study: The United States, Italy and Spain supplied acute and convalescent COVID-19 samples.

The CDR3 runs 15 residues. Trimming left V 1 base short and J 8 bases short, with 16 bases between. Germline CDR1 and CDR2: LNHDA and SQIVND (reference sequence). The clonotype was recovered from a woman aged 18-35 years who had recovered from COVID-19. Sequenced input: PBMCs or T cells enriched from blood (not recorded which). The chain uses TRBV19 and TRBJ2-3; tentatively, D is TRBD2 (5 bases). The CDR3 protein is CASSIGGRGSVTQYF. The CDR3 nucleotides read TGTGCCAGTAGTATAGGGGGTCGGGGATCGGTTACGCAGTATTTT.